This TCR beta chain stems from a study of blood T cell repertoires in COVID-19. The overall study: Spain, Italy and the United States supplied samples that represented acute and convalescent COVID-19. T cells, B-cell-depleted T cells, or PBMCs supplied cDNA or gDNA.

Authors' methods: Amplification of reference gene primers was used by the study to estimate nucleated cell counts. Sequenced by immunoSEQ multiplex PCR; TCRdb stores in-frame clones only, minus some. The V and J calls and clone size come from that table; D and trimming were worked out from the DNA. Here the sample spans just over 250,000 clones, around 87% being singletons. Losses at the gene ends were 6 bases for V and 6 bases for J; bases not matched to a gene: 7. This CDR3 region has 14 residues. Germline V lookup: CDR1 SGHTA, CDR2 FQGNSA. The origin of this receptor is a woman aged 45-65 years with acute or convalescent COVID-19. The chain combines TRBV7-2 with TRBJ2-1, with 8 bases that match TRBD2. Sequences were obtained from peripheral blood. This chain's CDR3 is CASRKREGRNEQFF. CDR3 sequence (DNA): TGTGCCAGCAGAAAACGGGAGGGCCGCAATGAGCAGTTCTTC.